The present T cell receptor beta chain was sequenced within a study of CXCR3-negative and CXCR3-positive naive CD8 T cells. Across the whole study: A total of 150 million or so TRB reads was generated, with about 1.5 +/- 0.3 million per library.

The authors made the TRB cDNA libraries by 5' RACE using UMI labels. TCRdb re-called the 5' RACE reads and catalogs CDR3 proteins one per entry, DNA excluded. The sample table sets out about 86,000 distinct CDR3 sequences. Study conclusions and caveats: Comparison of naive cells showed more hydrophobic TRB CDR3s in CXCR3-positive than in CXCR3-negative naive cells. Diversity was high in both naive subsets and much lower in memory cells.

With 300,000 cells each, the CD8+ T cell subsets were individually sorted in triplicate. This CDR3 has 14 amino acids. The germline V gene has CDR1 SGHRS and CDR2 YFSETQ. Notes on this clonotype: The antigen is not known.

The TCR sequence derives from a human donor in good health. Some clones in this sample may be carry-over from other donors' samples. V and J are TRBV5-1 and TRBJ2-7; TCRdb selects TRBD1, and the lack of DNA leaves this call unchecked. The source material was naive CXCR3+ CD8+ T cells from blood. Subset given: CD45RO-CCR7+CD27+CD95- naive CD8+ T cells expressing CXCR3 (TNR3+). CDR3 sequence: CASSLGTGSEEQYF.